This T cell receptor (beta chain) was identified in a study of blood T cell repertoires in COVID-19. At the level of the study: Both acute and convalescent COVID-19 samples were obtained from the United States, Italy and Spain. PBMCs, B-cell-depleted T cells, or T cells provided the cDNA or gDNA that made up the material.

There are 17 residues in the CDR3. In germline, CDR1 is LGHNA, CDR2 YNFKEQ. Germline trimming cut 0 bases from V and 7 bases from J; bases unmatched to any gene: 12. In the authors' workflow: Estimation of nucleated cell counts relied on the amplification of reference gene primers. Method: immunoSEQ multiplex PCR; TCRdb's copy keeps in-frame clones and lacks some. D and trimming were read from the DNA, whereas the V and J calls and clone size are those reported in that table. The sample consists of about half a million clones, over 75% of them appearing once. This rearrangement joins TRBV4-2 to TRBJ2-3, with 8 bases fitting TRBD2. The source material was peripheral blood. The TCR originated in a human donor in a cohort sampled during active COVID-19. This chain's CDR3 is CASSQDSTQRERNTQYF. The CDR3 DNA reads TGTGCCAGCAGCCAAGATAGTACCCAGCGGGAGAGGAATACGCAGTATTTT.